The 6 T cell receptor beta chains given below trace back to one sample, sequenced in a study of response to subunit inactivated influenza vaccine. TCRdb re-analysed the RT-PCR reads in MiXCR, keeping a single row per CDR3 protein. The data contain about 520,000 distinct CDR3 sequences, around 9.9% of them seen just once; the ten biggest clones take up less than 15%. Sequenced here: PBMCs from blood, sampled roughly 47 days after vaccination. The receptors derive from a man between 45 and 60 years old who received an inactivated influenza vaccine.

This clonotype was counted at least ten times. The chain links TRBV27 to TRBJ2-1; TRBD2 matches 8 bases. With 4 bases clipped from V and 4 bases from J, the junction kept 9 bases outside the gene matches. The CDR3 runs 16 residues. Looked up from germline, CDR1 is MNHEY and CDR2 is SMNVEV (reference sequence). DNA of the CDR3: TGTGCCAGCAGTTCCCCCAAAGCGGGAGCGTACAATGAGCAGTTCTTC. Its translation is CASSSPKAGAYNEQFF.

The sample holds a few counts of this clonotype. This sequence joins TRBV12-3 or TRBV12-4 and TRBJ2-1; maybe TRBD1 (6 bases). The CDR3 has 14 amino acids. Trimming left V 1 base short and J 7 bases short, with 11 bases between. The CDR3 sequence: CASSLGDDRNEQFF. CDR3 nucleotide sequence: TGTGCCAGCAGTTTAGGGGACGACAGGAATGAGCAGTTCTTC.

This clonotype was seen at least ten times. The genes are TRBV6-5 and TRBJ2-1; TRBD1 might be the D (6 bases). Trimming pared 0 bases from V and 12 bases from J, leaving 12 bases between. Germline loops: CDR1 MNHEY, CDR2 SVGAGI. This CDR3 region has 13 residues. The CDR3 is CASSYSNLGGQFF. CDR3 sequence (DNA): TGTGCCAGCAGTTACTCGAATCTAGGGGGGCAGTTCTTC.

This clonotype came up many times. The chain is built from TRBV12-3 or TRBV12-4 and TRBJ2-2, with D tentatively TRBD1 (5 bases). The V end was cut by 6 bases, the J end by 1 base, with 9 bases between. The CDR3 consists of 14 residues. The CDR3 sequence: CASRRGLNTGELFF. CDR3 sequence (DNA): TGTGCCAGCAGAAGGGGTTTGAACACCGGGGAGCTGTTTTTT.

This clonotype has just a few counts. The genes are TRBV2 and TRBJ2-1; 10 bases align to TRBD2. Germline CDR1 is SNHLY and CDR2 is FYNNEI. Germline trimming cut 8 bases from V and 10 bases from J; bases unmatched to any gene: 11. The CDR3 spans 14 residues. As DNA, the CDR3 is TGTGCCAGCTCAAAAGCGGGAGGGGCGGGGGAGCAGTTCTTC. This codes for CASSKAGGAGEQFF.

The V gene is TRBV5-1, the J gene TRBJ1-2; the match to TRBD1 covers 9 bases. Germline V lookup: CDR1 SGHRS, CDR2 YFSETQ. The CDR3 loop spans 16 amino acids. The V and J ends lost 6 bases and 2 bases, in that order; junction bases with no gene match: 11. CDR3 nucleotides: TGCGCCAGCACCGAAGGACAGGGGTATATCAACTATGGCTACACCTTC. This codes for CASTEGQGYINYGYTF.